A single sample is the source of the 21 T cell receptor beta chains below, sequenced in a study of cytomegalovirus exposure and HLA in healthy donors. Sequencing used immunoSEQ multiplex PCR; TCRdb keeps in-frame clones, though not all of them. Among 200,000 to 250,000 clones listed, roughly 83% were seen once. Sample: PBMCs. These receptor sequences come from a woman in her twenties or thirties in good health and CMV-seropositive.

This sequence joins TRBV7-9 and TRBJ2-7, with TRBD2 as a possible D gene (5 bases). Trimming took 7 bases from V and 1 from J, leaving 17 bases between them. The CDR3 contains 15 residues. Germline V gives CDR1 SEHNR, CDR2 FQNEAQ (reference sequence). CDR3 DNA sequence: TGTGCCAGCACCATTCCCGAGGGTAGGTCCTACGAGCAGTACTTC. Residues: CASTIPEGRSYEQYF.

The chain employs TRBV11-2 and TRBJ2-7, with 11 nucleotides matching TRBD2. The CDR3 is 16 amino acids. V trimming: 3 bases; J trimming: 3 bases; junction bases outside the gene matches: 7. The germline V gene encodes CDR1 SGHAT and CDR2 FQNNGV. The CDR3 coding sequence is TGTGCCAGCAGCTTCCACGGGACTAGCGGTTACTACGAGCAGTACTTC. Translation gives CASSFHGTSGYYEQYF.

V is TRBV6-6 and J is TRBJ2-7; tentative D call: TRBD1 (5 bases). Germline V gene sequence: CDR1 MNHNY, CDR2 SVGAGI (reference sequence). The CDR3 loop spans 14 amino acids. V was trimmed by 4 bases and J by 0 bases, leaving 10 bases between them. The CDR3 here is CASSFKGLSYEQYF. CDR3 coding DNA: TGTGCCAGCAGTTTTAAGGGGCTCTCCTACGAGCAGTACTTC.

In the case of this clone: Mismatch with germline at one junction end may stem from a read error. The chain employs TRBV7-9 and TRBJ2-5; 9 bases agree with TRBD2. Germline V gene sequence: CDR1 SEHNR, CDR2 FQNEAQ (reference sequence). The CDR3 spans 15 residues. Here the CDR3 DNA reads TGTGCCAGCGGGCAATTAGCGGGAGTCCAAAAGACCCAGTACTTC. This encodes CASGQLAGVQKTQYF.

The chain recombines TRBV27 with TRBJ2-3, with 7 bases lining up with TRBD2. After removal of 6 bases from V and 0 bases from J, the junction contained 9 bases not matched to a gene. The V gene's germline CDR1 is MNHEY and CDR2 SMNVEV (reference sequence). CDR3 length: 16 residues. The CDR3 sequence: CASSRGLESSTDTQYF. The CDR3 nucleotides are TGTGCCAGCAGCCGCGGACTAGAGTCTAGCACAGATACGCAGTATTTT.

The rearrangement joins TRBV7-9 to TRBJ1-2; D unclear. There are 15 residues in the CDR3. The germline gives CDR1 SEHNR, CDR2 FQNEAQ (reference sequence). Trimming removed 2 bases at V and 13 bases at J, with 23 bases between. The CDR3 bases are TGTGCCAGCAGCTTAAATACCAACTTAAACAGCCCCGGCACCTTC. It codes for CASSLNTNLNSPGTF.

This clone was recorded only once. The chain links TRBV27 to TRBJ1-5; D unclear. This CDR3 contains 15 residues. Between the trimmed V and J ends, which lost 3 bases and 3 bases, there was a span of 12 bases. Germline CDR1 reads MNHEY; CDR2 reads SMNVEV (reference sequence). The CDR3 sequence: CASSFGIGINQPQHF. The CDR3 coding sequence is TGTGCCAGCAGTTTTGGGATCGGGATCAATCAGCCCCAGCATTTT.

The rearrangement uses TRBV2 and TRBJ1-5; D not resolved. The germline V gene has CDR1 SNHLY and CDR2 FYNNEI. The CDR3 extends over 14 amino acids. The germline V and J ends were trimmed by 0 bases and 5 bases, with 8 bases remaining between them. CDR3 coding DNA: TGTGCCAGCAGTGAAGCGGGCAGTTATCAGCCCCAGCATTTT. Amino acids: CASSEAGSYQPQHF.

The gene calls are TRBV30 and TRBJ2-1, with 8 positions matching TRBD2. Looked up from germline, CDR1 is GTSNPN and CDR2 is SVGIG (reference sequence). This CDR3 spans 15 amino acids. Trimming removed 3 bases from V and 3 bases from J; junction bases left unmatched: 7. This CDR3 is CAWSAPGGGYNEQFF. The DNA for the CDR3 is TGTGCCTGGAGCGCCCCCGGGGGGGGCTACAATGAGCAGTTCTTC.

This clone was seen more than once but under ten times. V is TRBV7-2 and J is TRBJ1-3; D gene unclear. Germline CDR1 and CDR2: SGHTA and FQGNSA. This CDR3 is built from 13 residues. The V end was cut by 5 bases, the J end by 4 bases, with 9 bases between. In DNA, the CDR3 is TGTGCCAGCAGCATCAGACAAGGAAACACCATATATTTT. It is translated as CASSIRQGNTIYF.

This sequence joins TRBV30 and TRBJ2-1; D unresolved. With 4 bases removed from V and 6 bases from J, the gap between germline ends came to 4 bases. CDR1 and CDR2 (germline): GTSNPN, SVGIG (reference sequence). The CDR3 loop spans 10 amino acids. CDR3 bases: TGTGCCTGGAAAACCAATGAGCAGTTCTTC. It yields the protein CAWKTNEQFF.

The chain uses TRBV18 and TRBJ2-2; a weak D match, TRBD1 (6 bases). CDR3 length equals 15 residues. With 5 bases removed from V and 0 bases from J, the gap between germline ends came to 10 bases. In germline, CDR1 is KGHSH, CDR2 LQKENI. The CDR3: CASSIGTSNTGELFF. CDR3 sequence (DNA): TGTGCCAGCTCAATCGGGACATCGAACACCGGGGAGCTGTTTTTT.

The rearrangement joins TRBV30 to TRBJ1-4; D is unresolved. Germline V gene data show CDR1 as GTSNPN and CDR2 as SVGIG (reference sequence). The CDR3 has 14 residues. Deletions cut 1 base from V and 10 bases from J, with 16 bases between. This CDR3 is CAWSDQRVKGKLFF. As DNA, the CDR3 is TGTGCCTGGAGTGATCAGAGGGTTAAAGGAAAACTGTTTTTT.

The chain couples TRBV30 to TRBJ2-5, with D possibly TRBD1 on 6 matching bases. V was shortened by 0 bases and J by 5 bases, with 10 bases between the two germline ends. Germline values: CDR1 GTSNPN, CDR2 SVGIG (reference sequence). CDR3 length: 13 amino acids. The CDR3 nucleotides read TGTGCCTGGAGTGTACAGGGTCGGGAGACCCAGTACTTC. Amino acid sequence: CAWSVQGRETQYF.

The chain carries TRBV9 and TRBJ1-5; D call uncertain. This CDR3 spans 17 amino acids. The germline V gene has CDR1 SGDLS and CDR2 YYNGEE. The V end lost 0 bases, the J end lost 0 bases, and 13 bases lay between the germline ends. CDR3 DNA sequence: TGTGCCAGCAGCGTAGGGGAGACACCTTATAGCAATCAGCCCCAGCATTTT. Translated, it gives CASSVGETPYSNQPQHF.

A few counts support this clone. The chain carries TRBV5-1 and TRBJ1-2; D is unresolved. The germline gives CDR1 SGHRS, CDR2 YFSETQ. V was pared by 3 bases and J by 4 bases, with 7 bases between. This CDR3 spans 12 amino acids. The CDR3 DNA is TGCGCCAGCAGCTATTACTCCTATGGCTACACCTTC. Translating gives CASSYYSYGYTF.

The chain carries TRBV15 and TRBJ2-7; 8 bases are shared with TRBD1. The V segment lost 3 bases and the J segment 0 bases; nucleotides outside the gene matches: 4. CDR1 LNHNV and CDR2 YYDKDF come from the germline V gene (reference sequence). The CDR3 has 15 residues. The CDR3 DNA follows: TGTGCCACCAGCAGTGACAGGGGAACCTCCTACGAGCAGTACTTC. Protein: CATSSDRGTSYEQYF.

The chain carries TRBV28 and TRBJ2-1, with 11 nucleotides matching TRBD2. The CDR3 is made up of 15 amino acids. The V segment lost 6 bases and the J segment 8 bases; nucleotides outside the gene matches: 9. The germline CDR1 and CDR2 sequences are MDHEN and SYDVKM. The CDR3 region is CASRPAGTSGDEQFF. Here the CDR3 DNA reads TGTGCCAGCAGACCTGCCGGGACTAGCGGCGATGAGCAGTTCTTC.

The chain recombines TRBV7-2 with TRBJ2-2; 7 nucleotides match TRBD1. The CDR3 extends over 14 amino acids. V lost 5 bases and J lost 5; bases outside the gene matches: 5. The germline V gene has CDR1 SGHTA and CDR2 FQGNSA. The CDR3 DNA sequence: TGTGCCAGCAGCCCACAGGGGACGACCGGGGAGCTGTTTTTT. It codes for CASSPQGTTGELFF.

CDR3 sequence reads: CASSQDWYPGVTGNTIYF. CDR3 in DNA: TGTGCCAGCAGCCAAGATTGGTATCCAGGGGTCACTGGAAACACCATATATTTT. The rearrangement joins TRBV4-2 to TRBJ1-3; D perhaps matches TRBD1 (6 bases). This CDR3 is 18 amino acids long. Germline loops: CDR1 LGHNA, CDR2 YNFKEQ. V was clipped by 0 bases and J by 2 bases, with 17 bases between them.

This clone occurred once. The chain has TRBV9 and TRBJ1-2; D may be TRBD1 (6 bases). CDR1 SGDLS and CDR2 YYNGEE come from the germline V gene. V was pared by 0 bases and J by 5 bases, with 20 bases between. The CDR3 length is 17 residues. The CDR3, as DNA: TGTGCCAGCAGCGTAGATAGTCGAGGGGGACGTAGATATGGCTACACCTTC. Its protein is CASSVDSRGGRRYGYTF.